This TCR beta chain emerged from a study of T cells expressing NK-cell markers. Overall study context: With respect to HCMV, seven of the eight sequenced donors were seropositive, and one was seronegative.

Findings of the study overall: It is unclear if expanded NKG2C-expressing clones target HCMV antigens. These clonotypes, the leaders elsewhere, also led the CD3+CD56-NKG2C+ fraction in several donors.

From its re-call of the 5' RACE reads, TCRdb lists each CDR3 protein once, without DNA. The sample features some 410,000 distinct CDR3 sequences, with about 7.1% in its top ten. Remarks on this clonotype: Antigen specificity is unknown.

The germline V gene encodes CDR1 DFQATT and CDR2 SNEGSKA (reference sequence). The CDR3 extends over 14 amino acids. The sequence came from a woman between 18 and 70 years old in good health. Source material: blood T cells: a sorted CD56 or NKG2C T cell subset, CD4+ or CD8+ T cells, or bulk PBMC T cells (not recorded which). The chain combines TRBV20-1 with TRBJ2-1. This CDR3 reads CSARERWPYNEQFF.